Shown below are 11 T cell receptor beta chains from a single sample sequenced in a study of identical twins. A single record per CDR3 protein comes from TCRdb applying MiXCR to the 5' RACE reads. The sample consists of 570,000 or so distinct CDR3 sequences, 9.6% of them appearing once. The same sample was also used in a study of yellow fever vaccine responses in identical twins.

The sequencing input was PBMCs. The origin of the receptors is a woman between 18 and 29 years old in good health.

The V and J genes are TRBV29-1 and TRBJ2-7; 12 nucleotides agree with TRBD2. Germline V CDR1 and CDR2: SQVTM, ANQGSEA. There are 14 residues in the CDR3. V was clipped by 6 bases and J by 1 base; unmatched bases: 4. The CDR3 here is CSVLGLAGSYEQYF. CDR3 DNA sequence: TGCAGCGTGTTAGGACTAGCGGGGTCCTACGAGCAGTACTTC.

CDR3 amino acids: CASSSFSGSNEQFF. In DNA form, the CDR3 reads TGTGCCAGCAGCTCTTTTAGCGGGAGCAATGAGCAGTTCTTC. V and J are TRBV5-4 and TRBJ2-1; 9 positions match TRBD2. The germline V gene encodes CDR1 SGHNT and CDR2 YYREEE (reference sequence). The CDR3 totals 14 residues. The V gene end was trimmed by 3 bases and the J gene end by 6 bases; junction bases not matched to a gene: 4.

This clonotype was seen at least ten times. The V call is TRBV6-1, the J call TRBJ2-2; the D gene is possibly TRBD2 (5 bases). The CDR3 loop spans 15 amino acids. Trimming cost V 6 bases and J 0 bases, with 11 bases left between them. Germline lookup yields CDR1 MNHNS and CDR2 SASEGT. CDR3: CASSPWTANTGELFF. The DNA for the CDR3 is TGTGCCAGCAGCCCCTGGACTGCGAACACCGGGGAGCTGTTTTTT.

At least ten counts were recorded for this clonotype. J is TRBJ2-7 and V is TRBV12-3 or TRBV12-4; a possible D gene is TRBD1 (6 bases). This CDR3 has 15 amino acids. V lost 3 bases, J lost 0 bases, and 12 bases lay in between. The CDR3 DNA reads TGTGCCAGCAGTTTGAACAGGGCATACTCCTACGAGCAGTACTTC. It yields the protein CASSLNRAYSYEQYF.

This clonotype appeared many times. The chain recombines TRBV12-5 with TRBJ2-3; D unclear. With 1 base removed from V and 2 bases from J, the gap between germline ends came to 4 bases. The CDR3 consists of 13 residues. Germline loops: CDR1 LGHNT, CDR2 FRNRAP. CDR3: CASGLDFTDTQYF. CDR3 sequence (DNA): TGTGCTAGTGGTTTGGATTTCACAGATACGCAGTATTTT. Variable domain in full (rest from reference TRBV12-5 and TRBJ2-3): DARVTQTPRHKVTEMGQEVTMRCQPILGHNTVFWYRQTMMQGLELLAYFRNRAPLDDSGMPKDRFSAEMPDATLATLKIQPSEPRDSAVYFCASGLDFTDTQYFGPGTRLTVL.

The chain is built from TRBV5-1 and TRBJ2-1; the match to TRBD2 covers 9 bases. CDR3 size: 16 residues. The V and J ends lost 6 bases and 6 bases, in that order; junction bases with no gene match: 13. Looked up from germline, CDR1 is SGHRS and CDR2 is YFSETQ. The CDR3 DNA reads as TGCGCCAGCACCAACAACTTGGGCGGGGGGGCCAATGAGCAGTTCTTC. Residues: CASTNNLGGGANEQFF.

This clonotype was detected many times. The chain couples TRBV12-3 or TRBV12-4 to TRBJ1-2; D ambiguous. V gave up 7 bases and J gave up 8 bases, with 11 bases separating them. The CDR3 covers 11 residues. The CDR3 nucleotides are TGTGCCAGCACCCCCACCTACGGCTACACCTTC. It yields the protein CASTPTYGYTF.

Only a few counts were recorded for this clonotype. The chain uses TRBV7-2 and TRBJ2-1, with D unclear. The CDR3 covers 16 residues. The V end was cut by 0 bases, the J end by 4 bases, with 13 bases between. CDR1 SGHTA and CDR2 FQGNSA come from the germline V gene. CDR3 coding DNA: TGTGCCAGCAGCTTAGCCACCCCCCCACCTTACAATGAGCAGTTCTTC. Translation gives CASSLATPPPYNEQFF.

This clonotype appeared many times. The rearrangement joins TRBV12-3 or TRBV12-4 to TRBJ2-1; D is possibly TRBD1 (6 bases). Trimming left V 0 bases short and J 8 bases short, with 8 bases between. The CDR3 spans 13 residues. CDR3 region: CASSLAQGDEQFF. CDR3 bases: TGTGCCAGCAGTTTAGCACAGGGCGATGAGCAGTTCTTC.

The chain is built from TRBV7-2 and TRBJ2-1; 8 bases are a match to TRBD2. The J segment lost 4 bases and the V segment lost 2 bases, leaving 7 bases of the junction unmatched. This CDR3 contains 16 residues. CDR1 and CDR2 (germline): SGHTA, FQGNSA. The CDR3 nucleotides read TGTGCCAGCAGCTTAAATAGGGCGGGGGGATACAATGAGCAGTTCTTC. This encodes CASSLNRAGGYNEQFF.

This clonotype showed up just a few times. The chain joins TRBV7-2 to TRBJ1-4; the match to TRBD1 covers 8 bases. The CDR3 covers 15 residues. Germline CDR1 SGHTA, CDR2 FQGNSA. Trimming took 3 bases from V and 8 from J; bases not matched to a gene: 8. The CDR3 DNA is TGTGCCAGCAGCTTCGCCGGACAGGGTAAAGAAAAACTGTTTTTT. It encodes CASSFAGQGKEKLFF.